Given below is one TCR beta chain in context. Authors' processing steps: Nucleated cell number was recorded as an estimate derived from reference gene primer amplification. The table came from immunoSEQ multiplex PCR; TCRdb's copy has only in-frame clones and leaves some out. That table gives V, J and clone size, and the DNA gave D and trimming. The repertoire consists of about 110,000 clones, with 81% occurring once and the leading ten covering about 1.6%. J was trimmed by 2 bases and V by 5 bases; bases with no gene match: 4. CDR1 and CDR2 from the germline V gene are SNHLY and FYNNEI. The CDR3 has 14 residues. The data are from a study of blood T cell repertoires in COVID-19. About the study: T cells, B-cell-depleted T cells, or PBMCs provided the cDNA or gDNA that served as material.

Material for sequencing was peripheral blood. V and J are TRBV2 and TRBJ1-2; 8 nucleotides match TRBD1. The source of this sequence is a man aged 45-65 years with acute or convalescent COVID-19. This CDR3 is CASSSGGGNYGYTF. CDR3 sequence (DNA): TGTGCCAGCAGTTCAGGGGGCGGGAACTATGGCTACACCTTC.